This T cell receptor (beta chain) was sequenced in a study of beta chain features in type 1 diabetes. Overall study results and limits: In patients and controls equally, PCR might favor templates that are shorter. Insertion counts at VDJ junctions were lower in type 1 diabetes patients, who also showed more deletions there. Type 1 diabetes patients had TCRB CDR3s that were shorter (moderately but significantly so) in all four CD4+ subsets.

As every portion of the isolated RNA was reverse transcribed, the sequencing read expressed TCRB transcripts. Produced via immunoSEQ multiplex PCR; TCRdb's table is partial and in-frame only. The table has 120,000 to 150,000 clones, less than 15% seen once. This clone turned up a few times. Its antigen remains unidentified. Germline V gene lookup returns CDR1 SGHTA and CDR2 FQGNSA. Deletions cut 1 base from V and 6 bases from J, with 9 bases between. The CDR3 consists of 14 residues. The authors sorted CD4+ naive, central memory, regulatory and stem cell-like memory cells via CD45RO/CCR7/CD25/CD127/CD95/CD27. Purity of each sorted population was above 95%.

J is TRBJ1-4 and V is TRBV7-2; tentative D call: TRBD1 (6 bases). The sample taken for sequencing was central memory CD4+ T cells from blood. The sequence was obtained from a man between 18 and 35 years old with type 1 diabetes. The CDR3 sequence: CASSLGGGHEKLFF. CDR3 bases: TGTGCCAGCAGCTTAGGTGGGGGGCATGAAAAACTGTTTTTT.